The 2 T cell receptor beta chains below all came from one sample that was sequenced in a study of shared clonotypes between healthy human individuals. As defined, naive CD8 cells were CD45RO-negative and positively selected for CCR7, with terminally differentiated effector memory CD45RA+ cells excluded. Method: immunoSEQ multiplex PCR; TCRdb's copy keeps in-frame clones and lacks some. Of 2 million to 2.5 million clones in the sample, more than 85% were seen once. The sample was naive CD8+ T cells from PBMCs. Every receptor here comes from a man aged 18-30 years in good health. Some clones in this sample may be carry-over from other donors' samples.

This sequence joins TRBV2 and TRBJ1-5; D is ambiguous. Germline V gene sequence: CDR1 SNHLY, CDR2 FYNNEI. With 1 base removed from V and 1 base from J, the gap between germline ends came to 8 bases. This CDR3 has 15 amino acids. CDR3 loop: CASSEGWGSNQPQHF. CDR3 coding DNA: TGTGCCAGCAGTGAAGGGTGGGGAAGCAATCAGCCCCAGCATTTT.

On this clone: Other DNA sequences from this sample encode an identical CDR3 as well. This chain links TRBV15 with TRBJ1-5; no clear D gene. Germline loops: CDR1 LNHNV, CDR2 YYDKDF (reference sequence). This CDR3 comprises 14 residues. With 1 base removed from V and 4 bases from J, the gap between germline ends came to 8 bases. CDR3 loop: CATSRGAGNQPQHF. CDR3 bases: TGTGCCACCAGCAGAGGAGCGGGGAATCAGCCCCAGCATTTT.